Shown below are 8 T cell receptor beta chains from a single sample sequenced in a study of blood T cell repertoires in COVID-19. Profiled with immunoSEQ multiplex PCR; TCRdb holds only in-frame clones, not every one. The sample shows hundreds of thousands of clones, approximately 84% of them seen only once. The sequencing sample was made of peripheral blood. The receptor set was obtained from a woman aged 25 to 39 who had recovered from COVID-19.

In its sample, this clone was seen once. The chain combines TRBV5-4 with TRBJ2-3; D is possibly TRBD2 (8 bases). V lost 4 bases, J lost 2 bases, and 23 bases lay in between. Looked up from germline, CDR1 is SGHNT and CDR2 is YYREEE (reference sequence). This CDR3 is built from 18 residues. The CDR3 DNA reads TGTGCCAGCAGCGGTACCGGGGGGGACAGCCTTTTCACAGATACGCAGTATTTT. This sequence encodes CASSGTGGDSLFTDTQYF.

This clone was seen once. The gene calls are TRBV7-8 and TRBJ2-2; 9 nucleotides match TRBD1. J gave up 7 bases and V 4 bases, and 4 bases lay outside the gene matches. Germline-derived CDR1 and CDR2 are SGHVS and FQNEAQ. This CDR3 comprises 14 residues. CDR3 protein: CASSSRQGVGELFF. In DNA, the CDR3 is TGTGCCAGCAGCTCCCGACAGGGGGTCGGGGAGCTGTTTTTT.

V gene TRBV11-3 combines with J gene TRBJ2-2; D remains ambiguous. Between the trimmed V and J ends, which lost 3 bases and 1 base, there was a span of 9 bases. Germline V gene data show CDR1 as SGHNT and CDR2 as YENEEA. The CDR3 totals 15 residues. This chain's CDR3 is CASSFGGMNTGELFF. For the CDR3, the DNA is TGTGCCAGCAGCTTTGGCGGAATGAACACCGGGGAGCTGTTTTTT.

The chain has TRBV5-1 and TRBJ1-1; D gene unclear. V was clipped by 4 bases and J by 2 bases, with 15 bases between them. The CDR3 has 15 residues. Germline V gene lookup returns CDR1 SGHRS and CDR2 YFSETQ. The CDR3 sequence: CASSPRPGENTEAFF. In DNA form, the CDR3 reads TGCGCCAGCAGCCCCCGGCCGGGAGAAAACACTGAAGCTTTCTTT.

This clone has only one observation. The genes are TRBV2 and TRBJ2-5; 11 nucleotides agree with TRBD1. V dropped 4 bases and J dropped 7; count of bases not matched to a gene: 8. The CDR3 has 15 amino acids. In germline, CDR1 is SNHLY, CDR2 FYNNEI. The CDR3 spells CASSALSGTGGTQYF. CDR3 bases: TGTGCCAGCAGTGCTCTGTCCGGGACAGGGGGGACCCAGTACTTC.

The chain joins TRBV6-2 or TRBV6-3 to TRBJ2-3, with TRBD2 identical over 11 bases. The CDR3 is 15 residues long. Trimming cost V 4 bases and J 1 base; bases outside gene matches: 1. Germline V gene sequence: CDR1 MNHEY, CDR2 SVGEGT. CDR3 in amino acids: CASSLTSGGTDTQYF. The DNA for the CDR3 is TGTGCCAGCAGTTTGACTAGCGGGGGCACAGATACGCAGTATTTT.

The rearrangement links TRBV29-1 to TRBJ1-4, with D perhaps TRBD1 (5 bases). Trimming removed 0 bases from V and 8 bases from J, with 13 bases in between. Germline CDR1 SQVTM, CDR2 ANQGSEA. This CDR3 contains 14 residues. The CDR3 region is CSVEEATVEEKLFF. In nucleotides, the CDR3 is TGCAGCGTTGAAGAAGCGACAGTTGAGGAAAAACTGTTTTTT.

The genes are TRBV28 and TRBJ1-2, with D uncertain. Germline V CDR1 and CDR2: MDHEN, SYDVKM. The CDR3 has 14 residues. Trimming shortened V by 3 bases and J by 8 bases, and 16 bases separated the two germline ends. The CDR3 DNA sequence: TGTGCCAGCAGTTTTAACTGGGAGGCGAGCGGCTACACCTTC. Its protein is CASSFNWEASGYTF.